The clone carrying this T cell receptor (beta chain) was picked up a small number of times. Its antigen is still unknown. Libraries were prepared by immunoSEQ multiplex PCR; TCRdb keeps only in-frame clonotypes and omits some of them. The sample includes tens of thousands of clones, 75% to 90% of them seen just once. These data are taken from a study of a mutant IDH1 vaccine in newly diagnosed glioma. Study-level information: Onset of vaccination occurred 4-6 weeks following radiotherapy alone, or with temozolomide cycles.

Germline CDR1 reads MNHNY; CDR2 reads SVGAGI (reference sequence). This CDR3 spans 16 amino acids. With 7 bases removed from V and 7 bases from J, the gap between germline ends came to 25 bases. Findings of the study overall: Overall, just under 95% of patients had vaccine-induced immune responses.

Time point denoted: week 23, last vaccination. A 20-mer mutant IDH1 peptide at 300 ug was injected subcutaneously with topical imiquimod. Donors' newly diagnosed IDH1-mutant WHO grade 3 or 4 astrocytomas lacked nuclear ATRX. The TCR sequence derives from a woman under 30 with glioma. This rearrangement joins TRBV6-6 to TRBJ2-5, with TRBD1 as a possible D gene (5 bases). The specimen was PBMCs, collected from a glioma patient whose treatment included an IDH1 peptide vaccine. CDR3: CASTSFKEIGAGTQYF. For the CDR3, the DNA is TGTGCCAGCACCTCGTTTAAGGAAATAGGGGCAGGGACCCAGTACTTC.